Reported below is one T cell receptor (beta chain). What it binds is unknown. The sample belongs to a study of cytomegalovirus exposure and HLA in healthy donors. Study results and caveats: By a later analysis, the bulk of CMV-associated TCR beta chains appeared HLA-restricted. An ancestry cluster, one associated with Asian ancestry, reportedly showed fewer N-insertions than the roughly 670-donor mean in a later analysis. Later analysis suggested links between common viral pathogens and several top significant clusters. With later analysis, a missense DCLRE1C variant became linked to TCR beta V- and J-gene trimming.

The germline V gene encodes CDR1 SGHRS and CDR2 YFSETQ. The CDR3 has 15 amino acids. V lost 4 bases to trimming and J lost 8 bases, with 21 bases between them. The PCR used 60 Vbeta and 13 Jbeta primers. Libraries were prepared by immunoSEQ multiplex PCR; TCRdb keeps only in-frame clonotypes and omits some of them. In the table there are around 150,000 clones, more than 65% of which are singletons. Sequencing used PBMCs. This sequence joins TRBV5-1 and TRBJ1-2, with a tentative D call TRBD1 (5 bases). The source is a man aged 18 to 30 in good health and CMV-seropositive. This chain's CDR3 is CASSPYKGRVIGYTF. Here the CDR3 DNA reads TGCGCCAGCAGCCCCTACAAGGGGAGGGTTATAGGCTACACCTTC.